The entry below gives a single TCR beta chain sequence along with its context. What it binds is not known. V was pared by 4 bases and J by 2 bases, with 13 bases between. CDR3 size: 14 residues. Germline assignment: CDR1 SQVTM and CDR2 ANQGSEA. This entry is derived from a study of T-cell reconstitution after alpha-beta-depleted transplantation in children. Study-wide findings and caveats: A year post-transplant, T-cell counts and diversity derived mostly from newly produced T cells.

Unique molecular identifiers featured in how the TCRbeta library was prepared. TCRdb ran MiXCR on the PCR reads and lists one entry per CDR3 protein. The sample holds approximately 430,000 distinct CDR3 sequences, 15% to 20% seen once. This material consisted of PBMCs, mostly from graft donor cells, taken 360 days after TCRalphabeta/CD19-depleted stem cell transplant. The J gene is TRBJ2-3, the V gene TRBV29-1; the D gene could be TRBD1 or TRBD2 (6 bases each). This receptor was obtained from a boy younger than two who had a stem cell transplant for Wiskott-Aldrich syndrome, so the T cells may come from the graft donor. CDR3 sequence: CSVGLGDITDTQYF. Written as DNA, the CDR3 is TGCAGCGTTGGACTAGGGGACATCACAGATACGCAGTATTTT.